Below, 7 T cell receptor beta chains from the same sample are listed, as sequenced in a study of metastatic and nonmetastatic thyroid tumors. Thyroid surgery was performed in patients who had received no treatment beforehand. TCRdb re-called the PCR reads with MiXCR. Among about 64,000 clones listed, under 5% were seen once. The sample taken for sequencing was blood. The receptors stem from a female donor with papillary thyroid cancer or a benign thyroid nodule (not recorded which). Some clones in this sample may be carry-over from other donors' samples.

The V gene is TRBV18, the J gene TRBJ2-1, with 8 bases lining up with TRBD2. Germline-derived CDR1 and CDR2 are KGHSH and LQKENI. Germline trimming cut 5 bases from V and 6 bases from J; bases unmatched to any gene: 9. This CDR3 is 15 amino acids long. CDR3: CASSSGERESNEQFF. CDR3 in DNA: TGTGCCAGCTCATCCGGCGAGCGGGAGAGCAATGAGCAGTTCTTC.

This clone was seen a few times. This may be a read error: a much more frequent sequence differs by one nucleotide. J is TRBJ1-1 and V is TRBV2, with a tentative D call TRBD1 (5 bases). There are 14 residues in the CDR3. In germline, CDR1 is SNHLY, CDR2 FYNNEI. Trimming took off 7 bases at V and 6 bases at J, with 18 bases between the two ends. The CDR3 sequence: CASTVDSGSAEAFF. Here the CDR3 DNA reads TGTGCCAGCACCGTCGACAGTGGAAGCGCTGAAGCTTTCTTT.

The chain carries TRBV24-1 and TRBJ1-2; 9 nucleotides align to TRBD1. The V gene end was trimmed by 5 bases and the J gene end by 8 bases; junction bases not matched to a gene: 5. The germline V gene encodes CDR1 KGHDR and CDR2 SFDVKD. This CDR3 comprises 13 residues. CDR3 protein: CATSGTGASGYTF. The CDR3, as DNA: TGTGCCACCAGTGGGACAGGGGCCTCAGGCTACACCTTC.

The gene calls are TRBV6-1 and TRBJ1-5; D remains unclear. Trimming cost V 6 bases and J 3 bases, with 15 bases left between them. The CDR3 spans 15 residues. From germline, CDR1 is MNHNS and CDR2 SASEGT. The CDR3 reads CASSPGFWNNQPQHF. Written as DNA, the CDR3 is TGTGCCAGCAGCCCCGGTTTTTGGAACAATCAGCCCCAGCATTTT.

This clone was seen repeatedly, ten times or more. The chain employs TRBV25-1 and TRBJ1-1; D call uncertain. Trimming removed 9 bases from V and 4 bases from J, with 12 bases in between. The CDR3 totals 12 residues. Per germline, CDR1 MGHDK and CDR2 SYGVNS. This CDR3 reads CASTDWGTEAFF. The CDR3 bases are TGTGCCAGTACTGATTGGGGCACTGAAGCTTTCTTT.

This clone was observed at least ten times. This chain joins TRBV6-1 and TRBJ2-3; D is undetermined. The V and J ends lost 6 bases and 0 bases respectively, with 13 bases between them. The CDR3 consists of 15 residues. Germline V gives CDR1 MNHNS, CDR2 SASEGT. The CDR3 DNA follows: TGTGCCAGCAGGGATAGGGTAGGGAGCACAGATACGCAGTATTTT. Protein product: CASRDRVGSTDTQYF.

This clone was seen ten or more times. The chain links TRBV19 to TRBJ1-5; D is undetermined. CDR3 length equals 14 residues. CDR1 is LNHDA, CDR2 SQIVND, per germline (reference sequence). Between the trimmed V and J ends, which lost 4 bases and 2 bases, there was a span of 9 bases. In DNA form, the CDR3 reads TGTGCCAGTAGTACATATACGGGCAATCAGCCCCAGCATTTT. As protein: CASSTYTGNQPQHF.